The 24 T cell receptor beta chains reported below all come from one sample, sequenced in a study of beta chain features in type 1 diabetes. Overall study results and limits: Significant though moderate, a shortening of TCRB CDR3s appeared in all four CD4+ subsets of Type 1 diabetes patients.

No antigen has been identified for these receptors. Reverse transcription of all isolated RNA meant that expressed TCRB transcripts were sequenced. Produced via immunoSEQ multiplex PCR; TCRdb's table is partial and in-frame only. The table includes 500,000 to 800,000 clones, 12% detected once. Input material: naive CD4+ T cells from blood. Receptors were obtained from a man aged 25 to 45 with type 1 diabetes.

In this sample, this clone turned up a few times. The V and J genes are TRBV15 and TRBJ2-1; a possible D gene is TRBD2 (6 bases). Germline V gene lookup returns CDR1 LNHNV and CDR2 YYDKDF (reference sequence). Trimming left V 4 bases short and J 7 bases short, with 17 bases between. The CDR3 has 15 residues. CDR3 bases: TGTGCCACCAGCATTGGCTGGGGGGACGGGAATGAGCAGTTCTTC. Its translation: CATSIGWGDGNEQFF.

This clone has just a few counts. This chain joins TRBV7-9 and TRBJ2-5; D remains ambiguous. V was cut by 4 bases and J by 6 bases, with 15 bases left in between. This CDR3 spans 14 amino acids. Germline CDR1 is SEHNR and CDR2 is FQNEAQ (reference sequence). CDR3 sequence (DNA): TGTGCCAGCAGCTATATTGGAGATGACAAGACCCAGTACTTC. Protein sequence: CASSYIGDDKTQYF.

This rearrangement joins TRBV11-1 to TRBJ2-5; 10 bases match TRBD1. Losses at the gene ends were 5 bases for V and 4 bases for J; bases not matched to a gene: 1. The CDR3 covers 13 residues. Per germline, CDR1 SGHAT and CDR2 FQDESV (reference sequence). The CDR3 DNA is TGTGCCAGCAGCCGGGACAGGGGAGAGACCCAGTACTTC. This codes for CASSRDRGETQYF.

This clone was observed a few times. The chain carries TRBV13 and TRBJ2-7; 8 nucleotides align to TRBD1. The CDR3 length is 15 residues. After removal of 4 bases from V and 4 bases from J, the junction contained 9 bases not matched to a gene. Germline CDR1 is PRHDT and CDR2 is FYEKMQ (reference sequence). CDR3 region: CASSSRRGQEYEQYF. DNA of the CDR3: TGTGCCAGCAGCTCTAGGCGGGGACAGGAGTACGAGCAGTACTTC.

V usage is TRBV5-1 and J usage is TRBJ2-1; weak D call: TRBD2 (5 bases). The CDR3 covers 14 residues. CDR1 and CDR2 from the germline V gene are SGHRS and YFSETQ. The V and J ends lost 0 bases and 7 bases respectively, with 11 bases between them. CDR3 sequence (DNA): TGCGCCAGCAGCTTGGAGCTAGCAGGTAATGAGCAGTTCTTC. This translates into CASSLELAGNEQFF. Full variable domain (outside the CDR3, taken from reference TRBV5-1 and TRBJ2-1): KAGVTQTPRYLIKTRGQQVTLSCSPISGHRSVSWYQQTPGQGLQFLFEYFSETQRNKGNFPGRFSGRQFSNSRSEMNVSTLELGDSALYLCASSLELAGNEQFFGPGTRLTVL.

This clone occurred a few times. The gene calls are TRBV6-6 and TRBJ1-5; 8 bases align to TRBD1. Trimming cost V 7 bases and J 5 bases; bases outside gene matches: 10. Germline-derived CDR1 and CDR2 are MNHNY and SVGAGI (reference sequence). This CDR3 is 15 amino acids long. The CDR3 reads CASIARQGSDQPQHF. In DNA, the CDR3 is TGTGCCAGCATAGCTCGACAGGGGAGCGATCAGCCCCAGCATTTT.

This clone showed up just a few times. The J gene is TRBJ2-4, the V gene TRBV7-9; D is unresolved. CDR3 length equals 17 residues. From germline, CDR1 is SEHNR and CDR2 FQNEAQ (reference sequence). The germline V and J ends were trimmed by 5 bases and 0 bases, with 17 bases remaining between them. The DNA for the CDR3 is TGTGCCAGCAGCCGCATTTTCGACAAGCTAGCCAAAAACATTCAGTACTTC. It codes for CASSRIFDKLAKNIQYF. Full variable domain (missing parts from reference TRBV7-9 and TRBJ2-4): DTGVSQNPRHKITKRGQNVTFRCDPISEHNRLYWYRQTLGQGPEFLTYFQNEAQLEKSRLLSDRFSAERPKGSFSTLEIQRTEQGDSAMYLCASSRIFDKLAKNIQYFGAGTRLSVL.

This chain uses TRBV7-9 with TRBJ2-3; 9 nucleotides agree with TRBD2. The CDR3 is 16 residues long. The V gene end was trimmed by 4 bases and the J gene end by 2 bases; junction bases not matched to a gene: 7. Germline CDR1 is SEHNR and CDR2 is FQNEAQ (reference sequence). Here the CDR3 reads CASSSRLAAFTDTQYF. DNA for the CDR3: TGTGCCAGCAGCTCCCGACTAGCGGCGTTCACAGATACGCAGTATTTT.

This chain uses TRBV7-9 with TRBJ2-2; D is perhaps TRBD1 (6 bases). V lost 6 bases to trimming and J lost 0 bases, with 11 bases between them. Germline CDR1 reads SEHNR; CDR2 reads FQNEAQ (reference sequence). This CDR3 region has 15 residues. The CDR3 is CASRKGQPNTGELFF. The DNA of the CDR3 is TGTGCCAGCAGGAAGGGACAACCGAACACCGGGGAGCTGTTTTTT.

This clone was detected a few times. In DNA form, the CDR3 reads TGTGCCAGCAGCTCCTCCAGTTGGCTCCCGACTCAAGAGACCCAGTACTTC. It encodes CASSSSSWLPTQETQYF. J is TRBJ2-5 and V is TRBV7-2, with D unresolved. From germline, CDR1 is SGHTA and CDR2 FQGNSA. The CDR3 runs 17 residues. Trimming removed 4 bases at V and 2 bases at J, with 20 bases between.

Worth noting for this clone: The same CDR3 also results from other DNA sequences found in this sample. The V gene is TRBV29-1, the J gene TRBJ2-6; TRBD2 might be the D (5 bases). Trimming cost V 7 bases and J 1 base, with 8 bases left between them. Germline V CDR1 and CDR2: SQVTM, ANQGSEA. This CDR3 region has 13 residues. In DNA form, the CDR3 reads TGCAGCGGCCGGGATTCTGGGGCCAACGTCCTGACTTTC. It is translated as CSGRDSGANVLTF. The entire variable domain, with the rest obtained from reference TRBV29-1 and TRBJ2-6, is as follows: SAVISQKPSRDICQRGTSLTIQCQVDSQVTMMFWYRQQPGQSLTLIATANQGSEATYESGFVIDKFPISRPNLTFSTLTVSNMSPEDSSIYLCSGRDSGANVLTFGAGSRLTVL.

This chain connects TRBV30 to TRBJ1-5; D may be TRBD1 (6 bases). The CDR3 consists of 14 residues. Germline lookup yields CDR1 GTSNPN and CDR2 SVGIG (reference sequence). Deletions cut 2 bases from V and 4 bases from J, with 12 bases between. CDR3 sequence reads: CAWSWGAENQPQHF. The CDR3 DNA is TGTGCCTGGAGTTGGGGGGCAGAAAATCAGCCCCAGCATTTT. Full variable domain (missing parts from reference TRBV30 and TRBJ1-5): SQTIHQWPATLVQPVGSPLSLECTVEGTSNPNLYWYRQAAGRGLQLLFYSVGIGQISSEVPQNLSASRPQDRQFILSSKKLLLSDSGFYLCAWSWGAENQPQHFGDGTRLSIL.

V usage is TRBV30 and J usage is TRBJ1-4, with D unclear. The germline V gene has CDR1 GTSNPN and CDR2 SVGIG (reference sequence). Trimming cost V 2 bases and J 0 bases, with 7 bases left between them. CDR3 length equals 14 residues. In DNA form, the CDR3 reads TGTGCCTGGAGTTCCACCACAACTAATGAAAAACTGTTTTTT. Translating it yields CAWSSTTTNEKLFF.

This clone was found a few times. This sequence joins TRBV4-3 and TRBJ1-2; D is ambiguous. There are 15 residues in the CDR3. Trimming left V 0 bases short and J 0 bases short, with 8 bases between. The V gene's germline CDR1 is LGHNA and CDR2 YSLEER. CDR3 in amino acids: CASSQDLTANYGYTF. CDR3 DNA: TGCGCCAGCAGCCAAGATCTTACGGCTAACTATGGCTACACCTTC.

This clone occurred a few times. The chain uses TRBV10-1 and TRBJ2-1, with D possibly being TRBD2 (6 bases). CDR1 and CDR2 (germline): WNHNN, SYGVQD (reference sequence). This CDR3 has 13 amino acids. V shed 6 bases and J shed 9 bases, with 15 bases lying between them. CDR3 sequence: CASRATSTSEQFF. Here the CDR3 DNA reads TGCGCCAGCAGAGCTACTAGCACCAGTGAGCAGTTCTTC.

This clone was detected a few times. The DNA of the CDR3 is TGTGCCAGCAGCAGCGAGCAGGGCCAATCCATCCACTATGGCTACACCTTC. This encodes CASSSEQGQSIHYGYTF. The chain joins TRBV5-4 to TRBJ1-2; D may be TRBD1 (5 bases). Trimming left V 4 bases short and J 3 bases short, with 22 bases between. This CDR3 has 17 residues. Germline V gives CDR1 SGHNT, CDR2 YYREEE (reference sequence).

The gene calls are TRBV11-3 and TRBJ2-1, with 11 bases matching TRBD1. The CDR3 length is 16 residues. With V trimmed by 1 base and J by 9 bases, 8 bases remained unmatched. CDR1 is SGHNT, CDR2 YENEEA, per germline. CDR3 residues: CASSLGYGQGAREQFF. As DNA, the CDR3 is TGTGCCAGCAGCTTAGGTTACGGACAGGGGGCCCGTGAGCAGTTCTTC.

V gene TRBV11-2 combines with J gene TRBJ1-6; no firm D call. Trimming shortened V by 2 bases and J by 9 bases, and 17 bases separated the two germline ends. This CDR3 is built from 16 residues. In germline, CDR1 is SGHAT, CDR2 FQNNGV. CDR3 protein: CASSLSSGSLISPLHF. The CDR3 DNA follows: TGTGCCAGCAGCTTATCATCCGGATCCCTAATTTCACCCCTCCACTTT.

This clone was seen a handful of times. The rearrangement uses TRBV29-1 and TRBJ1-4; D may be TRBD1 (5 bases). Germline CDR1 and CDR2: SQVTM and ANQGSEA. There are 15 residues in the CDR3. The V and J ends lost 4 bases and 0 bases respectively, with 12 bases between them. The DNA for the CDR3 is TGCAGCGTTGGGTCGAGACAGTCAACTAATGAAAAACTGTTTTTT. This translates into CSVGSRQSTNEKLFF.

This clone was counted only a few times. The chain is built from TRBV7-6 and TRBJ2-7; D assignment may be TRBD1 or TRBD2 (5 bases each). Germline assignment: CDR1 SGHVS and CDR2 FNYEAQ. The CDR3 sequence is 11 residues long. V lost 3 bases, J lost 5 bases, and 5 bases lay in between. The CDR3 coding sequence is TGTGCCAGCAGCTTGGGGGACGAGCAGTACTTC. Protein: CASSLGDEQYF.

This clone was seen a few times. The chain joins TRBV7-2 to TRBJ1-1; D gene ambiguous. CDR3 length equals 14 residues. Germline assignment: CDR1 SGHTA and CDR2 FQGNSA. Between the trimmed V and J ends, which lost 3 bases and 0 bases, there was a span of 8 bases. The CDR3: CASSFSELNTEAFF. The CDR3 coding sequence is TGTGCCAGCAGCTTTAGCGAGTTGAACACTGAAGCTTTCTTT.

V gene TRBV7-9 combines with J gene TRBJ1-2; D uncertain. V lost 2 bases to trimming and J lost 3 bases, with 19 bases between them. The CDR3 is 17 amino acids. Germline values: CDR1 SEHNR, CDR2 FQNEAQ (reference sequence). The CDR3 bases are TGTGCCAGCAGCTTATTAGTCAGGAGCCACGAAGACTATGGCTACACCTTC. Translating gives CASSLLVRSHEDYGYTF.

This clone turned up a few times. The chain carries TRBV2 and TRBJ1-5; D is uncertain. Germline V gene sequence: CDR1 SNHLY, CDR2 FYNNEI. Between the trimmed V and J ends, which lost 4 bases and 2 bases, there was a span of 12 bases. The CDR3 contains 15 residues. This CDR3 reads CASSGVWVGNQPQHF. The CDR3 region has the DNA TGTGCCAGCAGTGGGGTTTGGGTTGGCAATCAGCCCCAGCATTTT.

The chain links TRBV19 to TRBJ2-6; the D is unclear. This CDR3 region has 15 residues. V was trimmed by 4 bases and J by 0 bases, leaving 7 bases between them. Germline V gene lookup returns CDR1 LNHDA and CDR2 SQIVND (reference sequence). In nucleotides, the CDR3 is TGTGCCAGTAGTAATAGGAGCTCTGGGGCCAACGTCCTGACTTTC. Translation gives CASSNRSSGANVLTF.